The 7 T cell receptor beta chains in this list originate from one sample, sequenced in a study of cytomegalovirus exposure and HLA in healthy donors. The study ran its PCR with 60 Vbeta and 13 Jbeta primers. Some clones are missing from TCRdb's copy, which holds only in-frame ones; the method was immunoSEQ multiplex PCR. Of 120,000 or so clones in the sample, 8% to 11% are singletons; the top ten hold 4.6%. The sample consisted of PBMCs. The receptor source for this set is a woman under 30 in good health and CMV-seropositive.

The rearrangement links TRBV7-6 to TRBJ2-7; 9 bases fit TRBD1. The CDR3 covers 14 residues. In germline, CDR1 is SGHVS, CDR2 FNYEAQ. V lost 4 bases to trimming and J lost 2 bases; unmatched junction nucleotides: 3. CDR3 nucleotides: TGTGCCAGCAGCTGGGACAGGGTCGCCTACGAGCAGTACTTC. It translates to CASSWDRVAYEQYF.

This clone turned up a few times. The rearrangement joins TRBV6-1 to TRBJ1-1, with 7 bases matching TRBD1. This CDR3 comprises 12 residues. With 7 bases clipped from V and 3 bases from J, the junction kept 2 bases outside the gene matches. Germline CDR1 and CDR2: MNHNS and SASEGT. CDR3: CASTQGYTEAFF. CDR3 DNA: TGTGCCAGCACACAGGGGTACACTGAAGCTTTCTTT.

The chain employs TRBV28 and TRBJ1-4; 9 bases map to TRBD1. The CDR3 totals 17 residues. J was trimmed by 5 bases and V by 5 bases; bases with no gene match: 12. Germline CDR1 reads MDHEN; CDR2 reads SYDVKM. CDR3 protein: CASSPPAGGQGNEKLFF. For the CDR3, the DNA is TGTGCCAGCAGTCCACCCGCGGGCGGACAGGGGAATGAAAAACTGTTTTTT.

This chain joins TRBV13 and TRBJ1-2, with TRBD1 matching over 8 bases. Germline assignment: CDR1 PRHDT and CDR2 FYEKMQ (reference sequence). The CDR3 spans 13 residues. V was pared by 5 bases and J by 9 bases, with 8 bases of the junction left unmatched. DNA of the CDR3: TGTGCCAGCAGCACGGGACAGGTCGGTCGCTACACCTTC. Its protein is CASSTGQVGRYTF.

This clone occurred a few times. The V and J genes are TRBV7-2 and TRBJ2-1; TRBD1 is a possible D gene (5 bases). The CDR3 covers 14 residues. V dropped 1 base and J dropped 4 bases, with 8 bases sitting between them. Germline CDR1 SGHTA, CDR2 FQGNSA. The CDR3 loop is CASSLGRGYNEQFF. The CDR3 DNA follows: TGTGCCAGCAGCTTAGGAAGGGGATACAATGAGCAGTTCTTC.

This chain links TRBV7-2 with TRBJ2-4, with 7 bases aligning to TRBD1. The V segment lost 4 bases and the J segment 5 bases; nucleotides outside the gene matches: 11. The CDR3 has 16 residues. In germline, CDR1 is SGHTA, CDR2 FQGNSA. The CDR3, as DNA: TGTGCCAGCAGCTCCCGACAGGGCTGGGGCCAAAACATTCAGTACTTC. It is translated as CASSSRQGWGQNIQYF. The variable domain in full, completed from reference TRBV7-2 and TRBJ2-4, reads GAGVSQSPSNKVTEKGKDVELRCDPISGHTALYWYRQSLGQGLEFLIYFQGNSAPDKSGLPSDRFSAERTGGSVSTLTIQRTQQEDSAVYLCASSSRQGWGQNIQYFGAGTRLSVL.

For the CDR3, the DNA is TGTGCCAGCAGCCTAGCCTGGACGGCTACCACAGATACGCAGTATTTT. Amino acids: CASSLAWTATTDTQYF. The V and J genes are TRBV5-4 and TRBJ2-3, with D tentatively TRBD2 (5 bases). Deletions cut 4 bases from V and 2 bases from J, with 17 bases between. The CDR3 length is 16 residues. Germline V gene data show CDR1 as SGHNT and CDR2 as YYREEE (reference sequence).